This TCR beta chain stems from a study of blood T cell repertoires in COVID-19. Study overall: The study drew acute and convalescent COVID-19 samples from the United States, Italy and Spain. Sample material is recorded as cDNA or gDNA derived from T cells, B-cell-depleted T cells, or PBMCs.

The Seattle patients, enrolled during active infection, were followed longitudinally. As originally analysed: The assay estimated nucleated cells by amplifying reference gene primers. The repertoire was sequenced with immunoSEQ multiplex PCR; TCRdb's copy has only in-frame clones and lacks some. The V and J calls and clone size are taken from that table; D and trimming were inferred from the DNA. The sample consists of 190,000 or so clones, around 81% of them appearing once. Sequenced material: peripheral blood. This clonotype originated in a man aged 60 to 69 with COVID-19, enrolled during active disease.

The CDR3: CASSSTVIREFLDTEAFF. The CDR3 region has the DNA TGTGCCAGCAGCTCGACGGTGATCCGGGAATTTTTGGACACTGAAGCTTTCTTT. The rearrangement links TRBV5-6 to TRBJ1-1, with D uncertain. V lost 3 bases, J lost 3 bases, and 24 bases lay in between. Germline CDR1 reads SGHDT; CDR2 reads YYEEEE. This CDR3 has 18 residues.